The 24 T cell receptor beta chains listed next were all sequenced from one sample in a study of post-analysis software for immune sequencing data. Which antigens these TCRs recognize remains unknown. Incorporated into the TCR beta cDNA libraries were unique molecular identifiers, which served to reduce PCR and sequencing biases. MiXCR was run by TCRdb on the PCR reads, yielding one entry per CDR3 protein. The profile shows more than 350,000 distinct CDR3 sequences, approximately 38% of them singletons. Study-wide results and limits: Five TRBV segments were significantly more frequent in patients than in controls. TRBV5-6, TRBV5-1 and TRBV20-1 were among these segments.

The sequencing sample was made of blood. These receptors came from a girl aged 2-10 years with multiple sclerosis.

This clonotype was counted once. This chain uses TRBV29-1 with TRBJ2-7; possibly TRBD2 for D (6 bases). V lost 7 bases and J lost 0, with 13 bases in between. The V gene's germline CDR1 is SQVTM and CDR2 ANQGSEA. This CDR3 comprises 13 residues. The CDR3: CSADGGSSYEQYF. Here the CDR3 DNA reads TGCAGCGCCGACGGGGGAAGCTCCTACGAGCAGTACTTC.

This clonotype was seen a handful of times. The rearrangement uses TRBV27 and TRBJ1-6, with unresolved D. Trimming took off 4 bases at V and 5 bases at J, with 12 bases between the two ends. This CDR3 region has 15 residues. Germline lookup yields CDR1 MNHEY and CDR2 SMNVEV (reference sequence). The CDR3 loop reads CASSWTGPHNSPLHF. Here the CDR3 DNA reads TGTGCCAGCAGTTGGACCGGGCCCCATAATTCACCCCTCCACTTT.

This clonotype appeared once. V gene TRBV9 combines with J gene TRBJ1-4; the D is unclear. Germline V gene sequence: CDR1 SGDLS, CDR2 YYNGEE. Trimming shortened V by 0 bases and J by 4 bases, and 7 bases separated the two germline ends. The CDR3 length is 14 residues. CDR3 coding DNA: TGTGCCAGCAGCGTAGGCTGGGTTAATGAAAAACTGTTTTTT. Amino acids: CASSVGWVNEKLFF. Filled out from reference TRBV9 and TRBJ1-4, the complete variable domain reads DSGVTQTPKHLITATGQRVTLRCSPRSGDLSVYWYQQSLDQGLQFLIQYYNGEERAKGNILERFSAQQFPDLHSELNLSSLELGDSALYFCASSVGWVNEKLFFGSGTQLSVL.

The chain recombines TRBV7-2 with TRBJ2-1; D is possibly TRBD2 (5 bases). V lost 2 bases to trimming and J lost 7 bases, with 15 bases between them. The CDR3 is 15 amino acids. The germline CDR1 and CDR2 sequences are SGHTA and FQGNSA. As DNA, the CDR3 is TGTGCCAGCAGCTTATCCCCTGGGCGGAGGAATGAGCAGTTCTTC. Amino acids: CASSLSPGRRNEQFF.

Only a few counts were recorded for this clonotype. The chain carries TRBV7-3 and TRBJ2-7, with 9 bases that match TRBD1. Germline V lookup: CDR1 SGHTA, CDR2 FQGTGA. This CDR3 has 16 residues. V shed 7 bases and J 1 base; nucleotides not matched to a gene: 11. The CDR3 DNA is TGTGCCAGCACCGTAGGGACGGGACAGGGATCCTACGAGCAGTACTTC. This encodes CASTVGTGQGSYEQYF. The variable domain in full, completed from reference TRBV7-3 and TRBJ2-7, reads GAGVSQTPSNKVTEKGKYVELRCDPISGHTALYWYRQSLGQGPEFLIYFQGTGAADDSGLPNDRFFAVRPEGSVSTLKIQRTERGDSAVYLCASTVGTGQGSYEQYFGPGTRLTVT.

This clonotype showed up just a few times. The rearrangement joins TRBV7-2 to TRBJ2-7; 10 bases map to TRBD1. V gave up 1 base and J gave up 4 bases; unmatched junction bases: 4. The CDR3 has 15 amino acids. Germline CDR1 is SGHTA and CDR2 is FQGNSA. CDR3 protein: CASSLGQGAVYEQYF. The CDR3 DNA sequence: TGTGCCAGCAGCTTAGGACAGGGGGCCGTATACGAGCAGTACTTC.

The rearrangement uses TRBV27 and TRBJ1-1, with a possible D match to TRBD1 (5 bases). V lost 4 bases and J lost 1, with 7 bases in between. This CDR3 contains 13 residues. Germline CDR1 reads MNHEY; CDR2 reads SMNVEV (reference sequence). The CDR3 sequence is CASSWGENTEAFF. As DNA, the CDR3 is TGTGCCAGCAGTTGGGGGGAGAACACTGAAGCTTTCTTT.

The gene calls are TRBV14 and TRBJ2-6; D is unclear. The germline gives CDR1 SGHDN, CDR2 FVKESK. The CDR3 is 14 residues long. V lost 7 bases and J lost 8, with 15 bases in between. The CDR3 region has the DNA TGTGCCAGCAACCTTGGCAGTTTGACCAACGTCCTGACTTTC. As protein: CASNLGSLTNVLTF.

About this clonotype itself: A much larger clonotype is one base distant, so this may be a read error. This rearrangement joins TRBV5-1 to TRBJ2-1; 9 nucleotides match TRBD2. The germline CDR1 and CDR2 sequences are SGHRS and YFSETQ. The CDR3 spans 15 residues. V shed 3 bases, J shed 11 bases, and the junction held 12 bases outside the gene matches. As DNA, the CDR3 is TGCGCCAGCAGCTCGGTGGGGAGCGGGAGGAATAAGCAGTTCTTC. Its translation is CASSSVGSGRNKQFF.

The chain couples TRBV18 to TRBJ1-1, with no clear D. V lost 0 bases to trimming and J lost 1 base, with 12 bases between them. CDR1 and CDR2 from the germline V gene are KGHSH and LQKENI. This CDR3 is 16 amino acids long. The chain's CDR3 is CASSPPKSNKNTEAFF. As DNA, the CDR3 is TGTGCCAGCTCACCACCAAAAAGCAACAAGAACACTGAAGCTTTCTTT. The entire variable domain, with the rest obtained from reference TRBV18 and TRBJ1-1, is as follows: NAGVMQNPRHLVRRRGQEARLRCSPMKGHSHVYWYRQLPEEGLKFMVYLQKENIIDESGMPKERFSAEFPKEGPSILRIQQVVRGDSAAYFCASSPPKSNKNTEAFFGQGTRLTVV.

This rearrangement joins TRBV13 to TRBJ1-2, with D tentatively TRBD1 (6 bases). Trimming pared 4 bases from V and 5 bases from J, leaving 14 bases between. This CDR3 has 14 amino acids. Germline-derived CDR1 and CDR2 are PRHDT and FYEKMQ (reference sequence). CDR3 nucleotides: TGTGCCAGCAGCTCCCTCGGGGGGGCTTATGGCTACACCTTC. Amino acid sequence: CASSSLGGAYGYTF.

This clonotype was found a few times. The J gene is TRBJ2-5, the V gene TRBV12-3 or TRBV12-4; TRBD1 might be the D (6 bases). The CDR3 runs to 14 residues. Trimming took 5 bases from V and 4 from J, leaving 14 bases between them. DNA of the CDR3: TGTGCCAGCAGTCCATCGGGACACCCAGAGACCCAGTACTTC. This encodes CASSPSGHPETQYF.

The chain couples TRBV28 to TRBJ2-7; D possibly corresponds to TRBD1 (6 bases). The CDR3 totals 16 residues. Germline V gives CDR1 MDHEN, CDR2 SYDVKM. V was shortened by 2 bases and J by 4 bases, with 18 bases between the two germline ends. Written as DNA, the CDR3 is TGTGCCAGCAGTTTACGGACAGAAGCCTCCTTTTACGAGCAGTACTTC. Translation: CASSLRTEASFYEQYF. Full variable domain (missing parts from reference TRBV28 and TRBJ2-7): DVKVTQSSRYLVKRTGEKVFLECVQDMDHENMFWYRQDPGLGLRLIYFSYDVKMKEKGDIPEGYSVSREKKERFSLILESASTNQTSMYLCASSLRTEASFYEQYFGPGTRLTVT.

The chain uses TRBV7-2 and TRBJ1-5, with 7 bases lining up with TRBD1. V was pared by 4 bases and J by 5 bases, with 5 bases of the junction left unmatched. Germline CDR1 reads SGHTA; CDR2 reads FQGNSA. This CDR3 has 14 residues. CDR3 coding DNA: TGTGCCAGCAGCTCAAGACAGGGTTATCAGCCCCAGCATTTT. The encoded protein is CASSSRQGYQPQHF.

The chain uses TRBV12-3 or TRBV12-4 and TRBJ1-1, with 8 bases identical to TRBD1. The CDR3 consists of 14 residues. V gave up 6 bases and J gave up 4 bases; unmatched junction bases: 7. The CDR3: CASRTDRGATEAFF. The DNA of the CDR3 is TGTGCCAGCAGGACTGACAGGGGAGCCACTGAAGCTTTCTTT.

The DNA of the CDR3 is TGTGCCAGCAGTTGGGACGGTCGCTATGGCTACACCTTC. Translating it yields CASSWDGRYGYTF. The chain couples TRBV27 to TRBJ1-2; the D gene is possibly TRBD1 (5 bases). Germline V gives CDR1 MNHEY, CDR2 SMNVEV (reference sequence). The CDR3 loop spans 13 amino acids. V shed 4 bases and J shed 4 bases, with 10 bases lying between them.

The table lists this clonotype with a few counts. The chain links TRBV12-3 or TRBV12-4 to TRBJ1-6; the match to TRBD1 covers 7 bases. The CDR3 has 15 residues. Unmatched junction bases numbered 5, after V lost 0 bases and J lost 9 bases. The CDR3 sequence is CASSLARGQGSPLHF. CDR3 in DNA: TGTGCCAGCAGTTTAGCGAGGGGGCAAGGTTCACCCCTCCACTTT.

J is TRBJ2-2 and V is TRBV6-4, with TRBD1 as a possible D gene (6 bases). The V gene's germline CDR1 is MRHNA and CDR2 SNTAGT. V was shortened by 2 bases and J by 9 bases, with 13 bases between the two germline ends. The CDR3 spans 14 residues. CDR3 in DNA: TGTGCCAGCAGTGACATTCCAGGGGAACGGGAGCTGTTTTTT. Protein: CASSDIPGERELFF.

V and J are TRBV6-2 or TRBV6-3 and TRBJ1-1, with D unresolved. CDR1 MNHEY and CDR2 SVGEGT come from the germline V gene. The V and J ends lost 4 bases and 1 base respectively, with 19 bases between them. The CDR3 consists of 17 residues. CDR3 DNA: TGTGCCAGCAGTTGCTCTAGAGGAAGGCGGGCGAACACTGAAGCTTTCTTT. Translation: CASSCSRGRRANTEAFF.

This clonotype was detected only a few times. The chain uses TRBV7-8 and TRBJ2-3; D call uncertain. Trimming shortened V by 1 base and J by 0 bases, and 11 bases separated the two germline ends. The CDR3 totals 16 residues. The germline gives CDR1 SGHVS, CDR2 FQNEAQ. CDR3 sequence (DNA): TGTGCCAGCAGCTTAGTGGCGCCCACCAGCACAGATACGCAGTATTTT. Its protein is CASSLVAPTSTDTQYF.

This clonotype was seen a handful of times. The chain is built from TRBV9 and TRBJ1-2, with 10 positions matching TRBD1. The CDR3 is made up of 14 amino acids. Germline loops: CDR1 SGDLS, CDR2 YYNGEE. V shed 4 bases and J 6 bases; nucleotides not matched to a gene: 6. CDR3 residues: CASSLTGTGDGYTF. CDR3 in DNA: TGTGCCAGCAGCCTTACCGGGACAGGGGATGGCTACACCTTC. Full variable domain (remainder filled in from reference TRBV9 and TRBJ1-2): DSGVTQTPKHLITATGQRVTLRCSPRSGDLSVYWYQQSLDQGLQFLIQYYNGEERAKGNILERFSAQQFPDLHSELNLSSLELGDSALYFCASSLTGTGDGYTFGSGTRLTVV.

The rearrangement uses TRBV7-9 and TRBJ2-7, with a tentative D call TRBD2 (5 bases). Germline CDR1 is SEHNR and CDR2 is FQNEAQ (reference sequence). The CDR3 extends over 14 amino acids. Trimming removed 2 bases at V and 2 bases at J, with 10 bases between. CDR3 nucleotides: TGTGCCAGCAGCTTAACCGGGAAGGCCTACGAGCAGTACTTC. It codes for CASSLTGKAYEQYF.

This chain links TRBV28 with TRBJ1-1; 10 bases match TRBD1. Looked up from germline, CDR1 is MDHEN and CDR2 is SYDVKM. V lost 5 bases and J lost 5; bases outside the gene matches: 5. The CDR3 is 14 residues long. CDR3 bases: TGTGCCAGCAGTCTAGGACAGGGGGTTACTGAAGCTTTCTTT. It codes for CASSLGQGVTEAFF.

The gene calls are TRBV12-3 or TRBV12-4 and TRBJ1-2, with D perhaps TRBD1 (5 bases). Between the trimmed V and J ends, which lost 8 bases and 4 bases, there was a span of 17 bases. The CDR3 covers 14 residues. The CDR3 reads CASRNPDTSYGYTF. In DNA, the CDR3 is TGTGCCAGCCGAAACCCGGACACCTCCTATGGCTACACCTTC.